A single sample is the source of the 5 T cell receptor beta chains below, sequenced in a study of blood T cell repertoires in COVID-19. The assay was immunoSEQ multiplex PCR, and TCRdb's table has in-frame clones only and misses some. The sample has tens of thousands of clones; roughly 86% are singletons. What was sequenced was peripheral blood. The receptors originated from a woman over 75 in a cohort sampled during active or convalescent COVID-19.

The gene calls are TRBV30 and TRBJ2-3, with D unresolved. The CDR3 consists of 14 residues. Trimming removed 3 bases from V and 2 bases from J, with 12 bases in between. Germline assignment: CDR1 GTSNPN and CDR2 SVGIG (reference sequence). DNA of the CDR3: TGTGCCTGGAGCGGAGACTCCCTCACAGATACGCAGTATTTT. It encodes CAWSGDSLTDTQYF.

The rearrangement links TRBV6-4 to TRBJ1-2; weak D call: TRBD1 (6 bases). This CDR3 contains 14 residues. CDR1 is MRHNA and CDR2 is SNTAGT in the germline V gene. V was clipped by 8 bases and J by 5 bases, with 18 bases between them. The CDR3 sequence: CASSAGAPEYGYTF. The CDR3 DNA sequence: TGTGCCAGCTCTGCGGGGGCGCCTGAATATGGCTACACCTTC.

This clone appeared a few times. The V and J genes are TRBV12-5 and TRBJ1-2; 8 nucleotides align to TRBD1. With 2 bases clipped from V and 7 bases from J, the junction kept 9 bases outside the gene matches. CDR3 length: 15 residues. Germline loops: CDR1 LGHNT, CDR2 FRNRAP. For the CDR3, the DNA is TGTGCTAGTGGTTTGCACAGTGGACAGGGTATTGGCTACACCTTC. Translation gives CASGLHSGQGIGYTF.

This chain uses TRBV19 with TRBJ2-3; no clear D gene. Trimming pared 4 bases from V and 3 bases from J, leaving 5 bases between. The CDR3 spans 12 residues. Germline CDR1 is LNHDA and CDR2 is SQIVND (reference sequence). The DNA of the CDR3 is TGTGCCAGTAGTACCATGACAGATACGCAGTATTTT. Encoded protein: CASSTMTDTQYF.

The CDR3 nucleotides are TGTGCCAGCAGCGTTAACGGGAGGGCCACAGATACGCAGTATTTT. Residues: CASSVNGRATDTQYF. This chain joins TRBV7-9 and TRBJ2-3; 8 positions match TRBD2. The germline CDR1 and CDR2 sequences are SEHNR and FQNEAQ (reference sequence). The CDR3 loop spans 15 amino acids. The V and J ends lost 5 bases and 2 bases, in that order; junction bases with no gene match: 6.